The 17 T cell receptor beta chains below all came from one sample that was sequenced in a study of cytomegalovirus exposure and HLA in healthy donors. The PCR ran on 60 Vbeta and 13 Jbeta primers. Method: immunoSEQ multiplex PCR; TCRdb's copy keeps in-frame clones and lacks some. The sample has approximately 160,000 clones, just over 75% seen once. Sequences were obtained from PBMCs. The receptors stem from a woman younger than 45 in good health and CMV-seropositive.

This chain links TRBV5-1 with TRBJ2-7, with a weak D call TRBD2 (5 bases). Trimming removed 0 bases at V and 3 bases at J, with 16 bases between. The CDR3 length is 16 residues. CDR1 SGHRS and CDR2 YFSETQ come from the germline V gene. The CDR3: CASSLAPGELGYEQYF. CDR3 DNA: TGCGCCAGCAGCTTGGCGCCCGGGGAGCTAGGCTACGAGCAGTACTTC.

The chain is built from TRBV7-2 and TRBJ1-5; D gene uncertain. CDR3 size: 12 residues. Germline CDR1 SGHTA, CDR2 FQGNSA. Trimming cost V 4 bases and J 4 bases, with 5 bases left between them. CDR3 sequence: CASSSVNQPQHF. CDR3 DNA sequence: TGTGCCAGCAGCTCTGTTAATCAGCCCCAGCATTTT.

The chain has TRBV5-1 and TRBJ1-1; D unclear. V was pared by 4 bases and J by 5 bases, with 21 bases between. CDR1 is SGHRS, CDR2 YFSETQ, per germline. CDR3 length equals 16 residues. The CDR3, as DNA: TGCGCCAGCAGCCCTGGCGCGGCGCCAGGAGGGACTGAAGCTTTCTTT. Protein product: CASSPGAAPGGTEAFF.

This clone was picked up a small number of times. This chain uses TRBV29-1 with TRBJ1-4, with 10 bases aligning to TRBD1. V lost 6 bases to trimming and J lost 6 bases; unmatched junction nucleotides: 4. Germline V gene lookup returns CDR1 SQVTM and CDR2 ANQGSEA. The CDR3 contains 13 residues. CDR3 protein: CSVSGTGDEKLFF. The CDR3 DNA reads TGCAGCGTGTCCGGGACAGGGGATGAAAAACTGTTTTTT. The whole variable domain, filled in from reference TRBV29-1 and TRBJ1-4, reads SAVISQKPSRDICQRGTSLTIQCQVDSQVTMMFWYRQQPGQSLTLIATANQGSEATYESGFVIDKFPISRPNLTFSTLTVSNMSPEDSSIYLCSVSGTGDEKLFFGSGTQLSVL.

This rearrangement joins TRBV6-6 to TRBJ1-5; possible D gene TRBD1, 5 bases. The CDR3 extends over 14 amino acids. V lost 6 bases and J 0 bases, leaving 9 bases between the germline ends. CDR1 and CDR2 from the germline V gene are MNHNY and SVGAGI (reference sequence). The CDR3 here is CASRGGISNQPQHF. The CDR3 nucleotides read TGTGCCAGCAGGGGGGGGATTAGCAATCAGCCCCAGCATTTT.

J is TRBJ2-4 and V is TRBV9, with 7 bases fitting TRBD2. Germline V gene data show CDR1 as SGDLS and CDR2 as YYNGEE. V trimming: 0 bases; J trimming: 3 bases; junction bases outside the gene matches: 3. The CDR3 runs 15 residues. The CDR3 DNA sequence: TGTGCCAGCAGCGTAGATGTAGCGGGCAAAAACATTCAGTACTTC. It encodes CASSVDVAGKNIQYF.

This clone was seen a single time. The rearrangement links TRBV21-1 to TRBJ2-3; the table gives TRBD1 as D, unverified against the DNA. TRBV21-1 is shown as a pseudogene. The CDR3 consists of 17 residues. Here the CDR3 reads CASSKAPDRGCTDTQYF. The CDR3 coding sequence is TGTGCCAGCAGCAAAGCACCGGACAGGGGATGCACAGATACGCAGTATTTT.

The chain recombines TRBV7-3 with TRBJ2-1, with 8 positions matching TRBD2. Germline CDR1 reads SGHTA; CDR2 reads FQGTGA. The CDR3 extends over 15 amino acids. V was clipped by 5 bases and J by 5 bases; unmatched bases: 8. DNA of the CDR3: TGTGCCAGCAGCGAGAGCACTAGCGGCAACAATGAGCAGTTCTTC. Its protein product is CASSESTSGNNEQFF. Together with reference TRBV7-3 and TRBJ2-1, the CDR3 gives the full variable domain: GAGVSQTPSNKVTEKGKYVELRCDPISGHTALYWYRQSLGQGPEFLIYFQGTGAADDSGLPNDRFFAVRPEGSVSTLKIQRTERGDSAVYLCASSESTSGNNEQFFGPGTRLTVL.

The rearrangement uses TRBV27 and TRBJ1-4; 10 nucleotides line up with TRBD1. The V segment lost 5 bases and the J segment 7 bases; nucleotides outside the gene matches: 7. In germline, CDR1 is MNHEY, CDR2 SMNVEV (reference sequence). The CDR3 length is 15 residues. This CDR3 reads CASSKGQGPGEKLFF. The CDR3 nucleotides are TGTGCCAGCAGTAAGGGACAGGGGCCCGGTGAAAAACTGTTTTTT. The full variable domain, with the rest looked up from reference TRBV27 and TRBJ1-4, is EAQVTQNPRYLITVTGKKLTVTCSQNMNHEYMSWYRQDPGLGLRQIYYSMNVEVTDKGDVPEGYKVSRKEKRNFPLILESPSPNQTSLYFCASSKGQGPGEKLFFGSGTQLSVL.

This sequence joins TRBV5-6 and TRBJ1-2; the match to TRBD1 covers 11 bases. This CDR3 is 15 amino acids long. Looked up from germline, CDR1 is SGHDT and CDR2 is YYEEEE. The V and J ends lost 4 bases and 8 bases, in that order; junction bases with no gene match: 10. The CDR3 coding sequence is TGTGCCAGCAGCCTAGACGGGACAGGGGGGAGAGGCTACACCTTC. It encodes CASSLDGTGGRGYTF.

This chain links TRBV5-1 with TRBJ2-1; TRBD2 matches at 7 bases. V shed 6 bases and J 5 bases; nucleotides not matched to a gene: 8. The germline gives CDR1 SGHRS, CDR2 YFSETQ. CDR3 size: 14 residues. The CDR3 sequence is CASTPWGGDNEQFF. In DNA form, the CDR3 reads TGCGCCAGCACCCCCTGGGGGGGGGACAATGAGCAGTTCTTC.

This clone has a single count. The rearrangement joins TRBV30 to TRBJ2-5, with D possibly TRBD2 on 6 matching bases. The CDR3 length is 15 residues. V lost 1 base and J 5 bases, leaving 17 bases between the germline ends. Looked up from germline, CDR1 is GTSNPN and CDR2 is SVGIG (reference sequence). The CDR3 sequence is CAWSGRADRGETQYF. CDR3 sequence (DNA): TGTGCCTGGAGTGGGAGGGCGGACCGAGGGGAGACCCAGTACTTC. The entire variable domain, with the rest obtained from reference TRBV30 and TRBJ2-5, is as follows: SQTIHQWPATLVQPVGSPLSLECTVEGTSNPNLYWYRQAAGRGLQLLFYSVGIGQISSEVPQNLSASRPQDRQFILSSKKLLLSDSGFYLCAWSGRADRGETQYFGPGTRLLVL.

The rearrangement links TRBV2 to TRBJ1-5; D is perhaps TRBD1 (6 bases). Trimming pared 7 bases from V and 4 bases from J, leaving 17 bases between. This CDR3 region has 15 residues. Germline V gene sequence: CDR1 SNHLY, CDR2 FYNNEI. CDR3 sequence reads: CASKVGQLGNQPQHF. CDR3 DNA sequence: TGTGCCAGCAAGGTGGGACAATTAGGGAATCAGCCCCAGCATTTT.

The V call is TRBV9, the J call TRBJ2-1; TRBD2 matches at 9 bases. The germline gives CDR1 SGDLS, CDR2 YYNGEE. Germline trimming cut 1 base from V and 4 bases from J; bases unmatched to any gene: 9. CDR3 length equals 17 residues. This CDR3 reads CASSVNWAGGPYNEQFF. CDR3 nucleotide sequence: TGTGCCAGCAGCGTAAACTGGGCGGGAGGGCCTTACAATGAGCAGTTCTTC. The full variable domain, completed using reference TRBV9 and TRBJ2-1, is DSGVTQTPKHLITATGQRVTLRCSPRSGDLSVYWYQQSLDQGLQFLIQYYNGEERAKGNILERFSAQQFPDLHSELNLSSLELGDSALYFCASSVNWAGGPYNEQFFGPGTRLTVL.

This clone was recorded only once. The CDR3 protein is CASSSVRGRHYEQYF. CDR3 in DNA: TGTGCCAGCAGCTCCGTTCGCGGGAGGCACTACGAGCAGTACTTC. The chain is built from TRBV5-4 and TRBJ2-7; 8 bases are a match to TRBD2. With 3 bases clipped from V and 3 bases from J, the junction kept 8 bases outside the gene matches. CDR3 size: 15 residues. Germline V gives CDR1 SGHNT, CDR2 YYREEE (reference sequence).

The V gene is TRBV4-1, the J gene TRBJ2-7; 10 nucleotides align to TRBD1. Per the germline V gene, CDR1 is MGHRA and CDR2 is YSYEKL. This CDR3 has 14 residues. The junction had 5 bases not matched to a gene; V was cut back by 4 bases and J by 5 bases. CDR3 region: CASSPRQGANEQYF. The CDR3 DNA reads TGCGCCAGCAGCCCAAGACAGGGGGCAAACGAGCAGTACTTC.

The rearrangement links TRBV30 to TRBJ2-5, with D possibly being TRBD1 (6 bases). Germline loops: CDR1 GTSNPN, CDR2 SVGIG (reference sequence). The CDR3 loop spans 11 amino acids. V lost 8 bases, J lost 6 bases, and 13 bases lay in between. CDR3 protein: CAEKDSKTQYF. CDR3 in DNA: TGTGCCGAAAAGGACAGTAAGACCCAGTACTTC.